The 14 T cell receptor beta chains reported below all come from one sample, sequenced in a study of glioma-infiltrating T cells after dendritic cell vaccination (dated by TCRdb to the mid-2010s). The library was prepared using the immunoSEQ multiplex PCR assay. TCRdb obtained this table from immuneACCESS and retained in-frame rearrangements with V and J assigned. These tables miss some clones; where compared with another copy, unresolved V genes account for less than half of the shortfall, and the remainder is unexplained. Within this sample are 75,000 to 95,000 clones, with around nine tenths of them counted one time only. The ten most abundant clones make up around 2.4% of the sample. The time point tag for this specimen amounts to: after dendritic cell vaccination, including at tumor progression/relapse. Sequences were derived from blood, sampled after dendritic cell vaccination. Receptor source: a human donor with glioblastoma.

The genes are TRBV5-1 and TRBJ2-6, with 10 bases fitting TRBD1. The CDR3 has 16 residues. J gave up 2 bases and V 5 bases, and 4 bases lay outside the gene matches. CDR1 and CDR2 (germline): SGHRS, YFSETQ. This CDR3 is CASRDRGGTGANVLTF. In DNA form, the CDR3 reads TGCGCCAGCAGGGACAGGGGGGGAACTGGGGCCAACGTCCTGACTTTC. Complete variable domain (other parts from reference TRBV5-1 and TRBJ2-6): KAGVTQTPRYLIKTRGQQVTLSCSPISGHRSVSWYQQTPGQGLQFLFEYFSETQRNKGNFPGRFSGRQFSNSRSEMNVSTLELGDSALYLCASRDRGGTGANVLTFGAGSRLTVL.

The rearrangement uses TRBV5-4 and TRBJ1-1; 7 bases fit TRBD1. The junction had 4 bases not matched to a gene; V was cut back by 2 bases and J by 6 bases. The germline CDR1 and CDR2 sequences are SGHNT and YYREEE (reference sequence). The CDR3 has 13 amino acids. The CDR3 DNA reads as TGTGCCAGCAGCTTTGACAGGGACCCTGAAGCTTTCTTT. Translated: CASSFDRDPEAFF.

The chain couples TRBV7-9 to TRBJ1-1; D is perhaps TRBD1 (6 bases). The CDR3 contains 15 residues. CDR1 and CDR2 from the germline V gene are SEHNR and FQNEAQ (reference sequence). Deletions cut 7 bases from V and 5 bases from J, with 20 bases between. The CDR3 DNA reads TGTGCCAGCACCAAAAGGGGGGGTAACCGGACTGAAGCTTTCTTT. This codes for CASTKRGGNRTEAFF.

The chain has TRBV6-7 and TRBJ2-7, with 13 bases lining up with TRBD2. TRBV6-7 is placed among ORFs of uncertain function. This CDR3 is built from 17 residues. With 0 bases clipped from V and 0 bases from J, the junction kept 2 bases outside the gene matches. As DNA, the CDR3 is TGTGCCAGCAGTTACTCGGGGACTAGCGGGATCTCCTACGAGCAGTACTTC. Translation gives CASSYSGTSGISYEQYF.

The chain has TRBV5-4 and TRBJ2-2; perhaps TRBD1 as D (5 bases). Per germline, CDR1 SGHNT and CDR2 YYREEE (reference sequence). The germline V and J ends were trimmed by 4 bases and 3 bases, with 10 bases remaining between them. The CDR3 runs 14 residues. CDR3 sequence reads: CASSAGQDTGELFF. The DNA for the CDR3 is TGTGCCAGCAGCGCCGGACAAGACACCGGGGAGCTGTTTTTT.

The chain joins TRBV4-2 to TRBJ2-5; TRBD2 aligns across 8 bases. TRBJ2-7 explains the end of the DNA better; the J call may be wrong. The CDR3 is 15 residues long. Germline V gives CDR1 LGHNA, CDR2 YNFKEQ. CDR3 sequence (DNA): TGTGCCAGCAGCCCCACGGGAGCGGGAGCGGGCGAGCAGTACTTC. It translates to CASSPTGAGAGEQYF.

The chain links TRBV6-4 to TRBJ2-5; D might be TRBD1 (6 bases). The germline V and J ends were trimmed by 6 bases and 1 base, with 18 bases remaining between them. Germline CDR1 reads MRHNA; CDR2 reads SNTAGT. The CDR3 contains 16 residues. CDR3 nucleotide sequence: TGTGCCAGCAGGTCACTAGGGGTGGGGGCCCAAGAGACCCAGTACTTC. Protein sequence: CASRSLGVGAQETQYF.

J is TRBJ2-4 and V is TRBV7-2; tentative D call: TRBD2 (5 bases). The CDR3 runs to 13 residues. Trimming shortened V by 5 bases and J by 4 bases, and 9 bases separated the two germline ends. The germline gives CDR1 SGHTA, CDR2 FQGNSA. This CDR3 is CASSPGTKNIQYF. CDR3 coding DNA: TGTGCCAGCAGCCCGGGAACTAAAAACATTCAGTACTTC.

The gene calls are TRBV6-6 and TRBJ2-2, with 7 nucleotides matching TRBD2. The ends lost 8 bases at V and 6 bases at J; junction bases unmatched: 6. The CDR3 is 13 amino acids. In germline, CDR1 is MNHNY, CDR2 SVGAGI (reference sequence). Written as DNA, the CDR3 is TGTGCCAGCGGTGGGGGGGACGCCGGGGAGCTGTTTTTT. Translation gives CASGGGDAGELFF.

The chain links TRBV7-9 to TRBJ2-7, with D perhaps TRBD1 (5 bases). This CDR3 has 17 residues. Trimming took off 5 bases at V and 3 bases at J, with 23 bases between the two ends. Germline V gene sequence: CDR1 SEHNR, CDR2 FQNEAQ (reference sequence). The CDR3 coding sequence is TGTGCCAGCAGCCCCCTCGTTTCGGGCAGGCAGGGCTACGAGCAGTACTTC. Protein sequence: CASSPLVSGRQGYEQYF.

The chain has TRBV5-4 and TRBJ1-1, with D perhaps matching TRBD1 (5 bases). Trimming removed 3 bases from V and 2 bases from J, with 14 bases in between. The CDR3 runs 15 residues. In germline, CDR1 is SGHNT, CDR2 YYREEE (reference sequence). Written as DNA, the CDR3 is TGTGCCAGCAGCTGGGGCGTATTGGATAACACTGAAGCTTTCTTT. Translating it yields CASSWGVLDNTEAFF.

This chain connects TRBV5-8 to TRBJ2-5; 10 nucleotides line up with TRBD1. CDR1 and CDR2 from the germline V gene are SGHTS and YDEGEE. With V trimmed by 3 bases and J by 3 bases, 8 bases remained unmatched. The CDR3 runs 16 residues. CDR3 DNA: TGTGCCAGCAGCTCATCTTCGGGACAGGGGAAAGAGACCCAGTACTTC. This encodes CASSSSSGQGKETQYF.

The gene calls are TRBV30 and TRBJ1-2; D gene uncertain. This CDR3 has 13 residues. Germline V gene sequence: CDR1 GTSNPN, CDR2 SVGIG (reference sequence). V gave up 0 bases and J gave up 8 bases, with 13 bases separating them. The CDR3 DNA is TGTGCCTGGAGTGTCGTACTGGGAGAAGGCTACACCTTC. Translation gives CAWSVVLGEGYTF.

V usage is TRBV6-1 and J usage is TRBJ1-2, with D possibly being TRBD1 (6 bases). V dropped 3 bases and J dropped 8 bases, with 16 bases sitting between them. The CDR3 length is 14 residues. The germline gives CDR1 MNHNS, CDR2 SASEGT. The CDR3 here is CASSEGADLLGYTF. The CDR3, as DNA: TGTGCCAGCAGTGAGGGGGCAGACCTTTTAGGCTACACCTTC.